A selection of T cell receptor beta chains follows, all from one sample in a study of T cells after posttransplantation cyclophosphamide. Method: immunoSEQ multiplex PCR; TCRdb's copy keeps in-frame clones and lacks some. Counted here are 30,000 to 40,000 clones, 70% to 90% occurring once; the ten biggest clones make up about 15%. Sequencing input: PBMCs. All receptors derive from a woman aged 35 to 49 with a blood cancer, CMV-positive, and with a related stem cell donor. Both conserved end residues are part of each CDR3. D genes are given only for firm matches. Size tells how often a clone was seen (once, few, many) or the class of an expanded clone, and some rows leave it out.

-,TRBJ1-4,once,TRBV5-6,TGTGCCAGCAGCTTCGACACTACAGGGCCAAATGAAAAACTGTTTTTT,CASSFDTTGPNEKLFF
-,TRBJ1-1,-,TRBV6-5,TGTGCCAGCAGTTTCCAAGGGGGGGCCGGCACTGAAGCTTTCTTT,CASSFQGGAGTEAFF
TRBD1,TRBJ2-6,-,TRBV28,TGTGCCAGCAGTCGCCGGGACAGCTCTGGGGCCAACGTCCTGACTTTC,CASSRRDSSGANVLTF
-,TRBJ2-7,-,TRBV7-9,TGTGCCAGCAGTCTTACGGTGGGAGGCGAGCAGTACTTC,CASSLTVGGEQYF
TRBD2,TRBJ2-5,-,TRBV18,TGTGCCAGCTCAACTTGGACTAGCGGGGAAGAGACCCAGTACTTC,CASSTWTSGEETQYF
TRBD1,TRBJ2-7,-,TRBV5-1,TGCGCCAGCAGCTCTCCGGGACAGGGGGCTACCGAGCAGTACTTC,CASSSPGQGATEQYF
-,TRBJ1-6,-,TRBV5-1,TGCGCCAGCAGCTGGCAAGACAGGACTTATAATTCACCCCTCCACTTT,CASSWQDRTYNSPLHF
TRBD2,TRBJ2-2,-,TRBV5-4,TGTGCCAGCAGCCCGGTAGCTAGCGGGGGGAACACCGGGGAGCTGTTTTTT,CASSPVASGGNTGELFF
TRBD1,TRBJ1-2,once,TRBV6-6,TGTGCCAGCAGGGAGACGGGACAGGGGGCGAGTGGCTACACCTTC,CASRETGQGASGYTF
-,TRBJ1-1,-,TRBV7-2,TGTGCCAGCAGCTCGGCGGGTAGGAACACTGAAGCTTTCTTT,CASSSAGRNTEAFF
-,TRBJ1-4,-,TRBV6-5,TGTGCCAGCAGTTCACAGGGTACTAATGAAAAACTGTTTTTT,CASSSQGTNEKLFF
-,TRBJ2-5,-,TRBV9,TGTGCCAGCAGCGTAGGGGCCACACAAGAGACCCAGTACTTC,CASSVGATQETQYF
-,TRBJ1-1,-,TRBV5-6,TGTGCCAGCAGCCGAGACTTAAACACTGAAGCTTTCTTT,CASSRDLNTEAFF
TRBD2,TRBJ2-1,-,TRBV5-1,TGCGCCAGCAGCTTGGAGGCGGGGGGGCCTAATGAGCAGTTCTTC,CASSLEAGGPNEQFF
-,TRBJ2-7,-,TRBV11-2,TGTGCCAGCAGCTCGCGAATTGGTACTCTTGACACCTACGAGCAGTACTTC,CASSSRIGTLDTYEQYF
TRBD1,TRBJ2-1,-,TRBV4-3,TGCGCCAGCAGCCGCAGGGGGAAAAACAATGAGCAGTTCTTC,CASSRRGKNNEQFF
TRBD1,TRBJ1-2,-,TRBV11-2,TGTGCCAGCAGCCCAGGGGGCAGGATCTATGGCTACACCTTC,CASSPGGRIYGYTF
-,TRBJ1-2,-,TRBV7-2,TGTGCCAGCGACTCCGGGCAGGGCGCCTATGGCTACACCTTC,CASDSGQGAYGYTF
-,TRBJ1-2,-,TRBV13,TGTGCCAGCAGCTTAAGGACAAAAATTTATGGCTACACCTTC,CASSLRTKIYGYTF
-,TRBJ2-7,few,TRBV6-6,TGTGCCAGCGGGCACAGGTCGCCCTACGAGCAGTACTTC,CASGHRSPYEQYF
TRBD2,TRBJ2-3,-,TRBV27,TGTGCCAGCAGTCCCTACCACGCGGGGGAGGGAGATACGCAGTATTTT,CASSPYHAGEGDTQYF
TRBD1,TRBJ2-7,-,TRBV5-1,TGCGCCAGCAGCTCTGGACAGGGAACTTACTACGAGCAGTACTTC,CASSSGQGTYYEQYF
-,TRBJ1-1,few,TRBV6-5,TGTGCCAGCAGTCGGAGGAACACTGAAGCTTTCTTT,CASSRRNTEAFF
-,TRBJ2-4,-,TRBV12-5,TGTGCTAGTGGTTTGGTAGTAGAGAAGGCCAAAAACATTCAGTACTTC,CASGLVVEKAKNIQYF
-,TRBJ1-1,few,TRBV19,TGTGCCAGTAGAAAGACAGGAGAGAACACTGAAGCTTTCTTT,CASRKTGENTEAFF
TRBD2,TRBJ2-1,-,TRBV18,TGTGCCAGCTCACCACCGAGACTAGCGGGGGGGCTCAATGAGCAGTTCTTC,CASSPPRLAGGLNEQFF
-,TRBJ1-2,-,TRBV19,TGTGCCAGTAGTATGGTCGGGACAAACGTCTGGAGCTATGGCTACACCTTC,CASSMVGTNVWSYGYTF